This is a list of T cell receptor beta chains from one sample in a study of tumor T cells in aggressive B-cell lymphoma. Repertoires were generated with immunoSEQ multiplex PCR, while TCRdb's copy carries only in-frame clones and drops some. The table shows about 11,000 clones, with 85% to 95% occurring only once. Sequencing input: tumor tissue. These receptors were collected from an adult with diffuse large B cell lymphoma. The CDR3 runs from the conserved cysteine through the conserved F or W. The D gene is left open where the match is weak. The size entry is marked missing in some rows and otherwise reads once, few, many or a size class.

TRBD1	TRBJ2-2	TRBV19	-	TGTGCCAGTAGTATGGGACAGGGCGGGGAGCTGTTTTTT	CASSMGQGGELFF
TRBD1	TRBJ2-1	TRBV11-3	-	TGTGCCAGCAGCTTAGGAGGGGGCGTCTACAATGAGCAGTTCTTC	CASSLGGGVYNEQFF
TRBD2	TRBJ2-2	TRBV7-6	-	TGTGCCAGCAGCTTAGGCGGGAGCGGTACCGGGGAGCTGTTTTTT	CASSLGGSGTGELFF
-	TRBJ1-1	TRBV7-3	-	TGTGCCAGCAGCCTTGGAGGGGACACTGAAGCTTTCTTT	CASSLGGDTEAFF
-	TRBJ1-1	TRBV30	-	TGTGCCTGGGTCAAGAACACTGAAGCTTTCTTT	CAWVKNTEAFF
-	TRBJ1-2	TRBV5-1	once	TGCGCCAGCAGCCAACAGTCAAACTATGGCTACACCTTC	CASSQQSNYGYTF
-	TRBJ2-3	TRBV7-2	-	TGTGCCAGCAGCCGCGGGGACAGACCCACAGATACGCAGTATTTT	CASSRGDRPTDTQYF
-	TRBJ1-2	TRBV5-1	-	TGCGCCAGCAGCTCTGACAGCGTGTATGGCTACACCTTC	CASSSDSVYGYTF
TRBD1	TRBJ2-2	TRBV5-6	-	TGTGCCAGCGAGGACAGGGCCTCCGGGGAGCTGTTTTTT	CASEDRASGELFF
TRBD1	TRBJ1-1	TRBV2	-	TGTGCCAGCAGTCCTGGACAGGACAGAGCTTTCTTT	CASSPGQDRAFF
-	TRBJ2-5	TRBV5-6	-	TGTGCCAGCAGCTTGGTCGCGGGCAGCCAAGAGACCCAGTACTTC	CASSLVAGSQETQYF
-	TRBJ2-7	TRBV14	-	TGTGCCAGCAGCCAAGTCGGGGGACTGCCCTACGAGCAGTACTTC	CASSQVGGLPYEQYF
-	TRBJ1-2	TRBV13	-	TGTGCCAGCAGCTTAGGGGGCAGATCGTATGGCTACACCTTC	CASSLGGRSYGYTF
-	TRBJ2-1	TRBV4-1	-	TGCGCCAGCAGCCAAGAATCAGGGCGGAGCTCCTACAATGAGCAGTTCTTC	CASSQESGRSSYNEQFF
-	TRBJ1-5	TRBV4-2	few	TGTGCCAGCAGCCAAGATTATGAGGAGGGTCAGCCCCAGCATTTT	CASSQDYEEGQPQHF
TRBD2	TRBJ2-1	TRBV9	once	TGTGCCAGCAGCGTGGAACCTAGCGGGAATTACAATGAGCAGTTCTTC	CASSVEPSGNYNEQFF
-	TRBJ2-5	TRBV6-5	-	TGTGCCAGCAGTTGGGACAAGCAAGGGACCCAGTACTTC	CASSWDKQGTQYF
-	TRBJ1-1	TRBV10-3	-	TGTGCCATCAGTGAGTTGCGGGGGGCCGGCACTGAAGCTTTCTTT	CAISELRGAGTEAFF
-	TRBJ1-2	TRBV9	-	TGTGCCAGCAGCGTCTCCGGGACTAACTATGGCTACACCTTC	CASSVSGTNYGYTF
-	TRBJ2-2	TRBV5-6	-	TGTGCCAGCAGCTTACAGGGTCGGTTATCCGGGGAGCTGTTTTTT	CASSLQGRLSGELFF
-	TRBJ1-2	TRBV19	-	TGTGCCAGTAGCCCCACTTCGGACAGCTACTATGGCTACACCTTC	CASSPTSDSYYGYTF
-	TRBJ1-1	TRBV29-1	-	TGCAGCGTTGAGGTGCGGGGAGTCGGAGATGAAGCTTTCTTT	CSVEVRGVGDEAFF
TRBD2	TRBJ2-1	TRBV7-6	-	TGTGCCAGCAGCTTACTCCTAGCGGGGAGCTCCTACAATGAGCAGTTCTTC	CASSLLLAGSSYNEQFF
-	TRBJ1-3	TRBV4-1	-	TGCGCCAGCAGCCTAGATTCACAGGGAACTGGAAACACCATATATTTT	CASSLDSQGTGNTIYF
TRBD2	TRBJ2-3	TRBV5-1	-	TGCGCCAGCAGCATGGGGACTAGCGGATCCACAGATACGCAGTATTTT	CASSMGTSGSTDTQYF
TRBD2	TRBJ2-3	TRBV7-2	few	TGTGCCAGCAGCTCCGGACTAGCGGGAGATACGCAGTATTTT	CASSSGLAGDTQYF
-	TRBJ2-7	TRBV2	-	TGTGCCAGCAGAGAAGAGAAGAGGGCAACCTACGAGCAGTACTTC	CASREEKRATYEQYF
-	TRBJ2-1	TRBV27	-	TGTGCCAGCATGCTCGGGGGAGAGACCTACAATGAGCAGTTCTTC	CASMLGGETYNEQFF
-	TRBJ2-3	TRBV7-9	-	TGTGCCAGCAGCTTAAGCGTTGGTGGCACAGATACGCAGTATTTT	CASSLSVGGTDTQYF
TRBD1	TRBJ2-1	TRBV6-5	-	TGTGCCAGCAGTTGGGACAGCTACAATGAGCAGTTCTTC	CASSWDSYNEQFF
TRBD1	TRBJ1-2	TRBV29-1	-	TGCAGCGGCATAGGGACAGATGGCTACACCTTC	CSGIGTDGYTF
TRBD1	TRBJ1-2	TRBV19	-	TGTGCCAGTAGTAACCGGGACAGGGCTTTGTATGGCTACACCTTC	CASSNRDRALYGYTF
-	TRBJ1-2	TRBV7-3	-	TGTGCCAGCAGCTTTGGGCCCGGCGACTATGGCTACACCTTC	CASSFGPGDYGYTF
TRBD2	TRBJ2-3	TRBV2	few	TGTGCCAGCAGGGGGGGGACTAGTCCAGATACGCAGTATTTT	CASRGGTSPDTQYF
TRBD1	TRBJ1-1	TRBV15	once	TGTGCCACCAGCAGAGAGGTTCTGGTAAAGGGGGCGGGTTTCTTT	CATSREVLVKGAGFF
-	TRBJ1-2	TRBV30	-	TGTGCCTGGAGTGTACTGGCTTCGGGGTATGGCTACACCTTC	CAWSVLASGYGYTF
-	TRBJ1-1	TRBV14	-	TGTGCCAGCAGCCCCCTTATGGGGGGGAACACTGAAGCTTTCTTT	CASSPLMGGNTEAFF
-	TRBJ1-3	TRBV5-4	-	TGTGCCAGCAGCCCCGGGGGGAGGGGCGATGGAAACACCATATATTTT	CASSPGGRGDGNTIYF
-	TRBJ2-1	TRBV30	-	TGTGCCTGGAGTGTAAGTAGACAGGAGCAGTTCTTC	CAWSVSRQEQFF
-	TRBJ1-1	TRBV29-1	-	TGCAGCGTTTCCCGGGGACAACTCACTGAAGCTTTCTTT	CSVSRGQLTEAFF
-	TRBJ2-2	TRBV27	-	TGTGCCAGCAGTTTAGCGCTAACCGGGGAGCTGTTTTTT	CASSLALTGELFF
-	TRBJ2-7	TRBV5-4	-	TGTGCCAGCAGCCAACAGACTAGTCCTGACGAGCAGTACTTC	CASSQQTSPDEQYF
TRBD2	TRBJ2-2	TRBV5-4	-	TGTGCCAGCAGCACCGGTACTAGCGACACCGGGGAGCTGTTTTTT	CASSTGTSDTGELFF
-	TRBJ2-1	TRBV12-5	-	TGTGCTAGTGGTTTGTACCCCCGATACTCCGAGCAGTTCTTC	CASGLYPRYSEQFF
-	TRBJ2-2	TRBV6-5	-	TGTGCCAGCAGAGAAGACCACAGGCCCGGGGAGCTGTTTTTT	CASREDHRPGELFF
TRBD1	TRBJ2-7	TRBV6-5	-	TGTGCCAGCACCTGGGGACAGGGTGCCTACGAGCAGTACTTC	CASTWGQGAYEQYF
-	TRBJ2-5	TRBV5-6	-	TGTGCCAGCAGCTTAGACAGGACTGGCAGGACCCAGTACTTC	CASSLDRTGRTQYF
-	TRBJ1-3	TRBV9	-	TGTGCCAGCAGCATTACAGGGTCACCTGGAAACACCATATATTTT	CASSITGSPGNTIYF
-	TRBJ1-6	TRBV16	-	TGTGCCAGCAGCCCCACCAGGGACACACATTCACCCCTCCACTTT	CASSPTRDTHSPLHF
TRBD2	TRBJ2-5	TRBV4-1	-	TGCGCCAGCAGCCAAACGTCTAGCGGGGGTCAAGAGACCCAGTACTTC	CASSQTSSGGQETQYF
TRBD1	TRBJ2-6	TRBV7-8	-	TGTGCCAGCAGTACCCCGGGACAGGGTTTTTCTGGGGCCAACGTCCTGACTTTC	CASSTPGQGFSGANVLTF
-	TRBJ1-4	TRBV9	-	TGTGCCAGCAGCGTAGGAGCAACTAATGAAAAACTGTTTTTT	CASSVGATNEKLFF
TRBD1	TRBJ1-5	TRBV6-6	-	TGTGCCAGCAGCCGACAGGGGGGCAATCAGCCCCAGCATTTT	CASSRQGGNQPQHF
-	TRBJ2-3	TRBV19	once	TGTGCCAGTAGTATCCGAGGTGAAGGCACAGATACGCAGTATTTT	CASSIRGEGTDTQYF
-	TRBJ2-3	TRBV2	-	TGTGCCTGTCGGGGAGAGACAGATACGCAGTATTTT	CACRGETDTQYF
-	TRBJ2-7	TRBV6-6	few	TGTGCCAGCAGCCATTCCTACGAGCAGTACTTC	CASSHSYEQYF
-	TRBJ1-3	TRBV5-1	-	TGCGCCAGCAGCGCGGACAGCACTGGAAACACCATATATTTT	CASSADSTGNTIYF
-	TRBJ2-5	TRBV18	-	TGTGCCAGCTCACCGTCACAAGAGACCCAGTACTTC	CASSPSQETQYF
TRBD1	TRBJ2-7	TRBV11-3	-	TGTGCCAGCAGCCGCAATCGGGACAGTACCTACGAGCAGTACTTC	CASSRNRDSTYEQYF